This T cell receptor beta chain came from a study of OX40 agonist ivuxolimab in advanced cancers. The V and J ends lost 0 bases and 1 base, in that order; junction bases with no gene match: 6. Germline CDR1 reads LGHNA; CDR2 reads YNFKEQ. The CDR3 is 17 amino acids. Only in-frame clones appear in the TCRdb table, and some are missing; sequencing was by immunoSEQ multiplex PCR. Seen here are around 50,000 clones, about 88% observed once, and the top ten hold roughly 0.67%. The source was CD4+ or CD8+ T cells sorted from blood, collected in a trial of the OX40 agonist ivuxolimab. This chain joins TRBV4-2 and TRBJ2-3; TRBD2 matches 8 bases. This receptor was taken from an adult with an advanced solid tumor such as melanoma, head and neck, liver or kidney cancer. CDR3 sequence (DNA): TGTGCCAGCAGCCAAGATCAGCAGCGGGGGCGCACAGATACGCAGTATTTT. This gives the protein CASSQDQQRGRTDTQYF.